The rows below give T cell receptor beta chains drawn from one sample of a study of T cell responses to AZD1222 COVID-19 vaccine. The repertoire was sequenced with immunoSEQ multiplex PCR; TCRdb's copy has only in-frame clones and lacks some. This repertoire shows approximately 100,000 clones, approximately 87% found once; its top ten account for 9.5% to 15%. The sample consisted of peripheral blood, taken on day 0 of AZD1222 vaccination. The receptors here all came from an adult in good health. CDR3s include the opening cysteine and the closing phenylalanine or tryptophan. The order of the fields is CDR3 length, D gene, J gene, V gene, clone size, CDR3 DNA, CDR3 protein. D genes are given only for firm matches. Clone size is not always given. Where it is, it says once, few, many or a class for expanded clones.

len: 15; d_gene: TRBD1; j_gene: TRBJ2-7; v_gene: TRBV5-4; abundance: .; CDR3nt: TGTGCCAGCAGCTTGCCTGGACAGGAATCCTACGAGCAGTACTTC; CDR3aa: CASSLPGQESYEQYF
len: 15; d_gene: .; j_gene: TRBJ1-5; v_gene: TRBV19; abundance: .; CDR3nt: TGTGCCAGTAGTATGAGGCAGAATAGCAATCAGCCCCAGCATTTT; CDR3aa: CASSMRQNSNQPQHF
len: 18; d_gene: TRBD2; j_gene: TRBJ2-4; v_gene: TRBV27; abundance: .; CDR3nt: TGTGCCAGCATTCTTTCATGGGGTGGGAGGGGCTTAAAAAACATTCAGTACTTC; CDR3aa: CASILSWGGRGLKNIQYF
len: 14; d_gene: .; j_gene: TRBJ1-1; v_gene: TRBV19; abundance: .; CDR3nt: TGTGCCAGTAGTTTTGGGGGGCTAGGGGCTGAAGCTTTCTTT; CDR3aa: CASSFGGLGAEAFF
len: 15; d_gene: .; j_gene: TRBJ2-2; v_gene: TRBV6-5; abundance: .; CDR3nt: TGTGCCAGCCAGATCAAGCCCGGCTCCGGCGGGGAGCTGTTTTTT; CDR3aa: CASQIKPGSGGELFF
len: 14; d_gene: .; j_gene: TRBJ2-5; v_gene: TRBV6-2/TRBV6-3; abundance: .; CDR3nt: TGTGCCAGCAGCTTATTTGCTCAAGGGGAGACCCAGTACTTC; CDR3aa: CASSLFAQGETQYF
len: 16; d_gene: TRBD1; j_gene: TRBJ1-6; v_gene: TRBV7-6; abundance: once; CDR3nt: TGTGCCAGCAGCCCGACTGCGGGACAGGGGTTTTCACCCCTCCACTTT; CDR3aa: CASSPTAGQGFSPLHF
len: 15; d_gene: .; j_gene: TRBJ1-6; v_gene: TRBV6-5; abundance: .; CDR3nt: TGTGCCAGCAGCTCCTCACACGGAAATAATTCACCCCTCCACTTT; CDR3aa: CASSSSHGNNSPLHF
len: 14; d_gene: .; j_gene: TRBJ1-5; v_gene: TRBV6-1; abundance: .; CDR3nt: TGTGCCAGCAGTGAATTGGCAGGTAATCAGCCCCAGCATTTT; CDR3aa: CASSELAGNQPQHF
len: 16; d_gene: .; j_gene: TRBJ2-7; v_gene: TRBV3-1/TRBV3-2; abundance: many; CDR3nt: TGTGCCAGCAGCCAAGATGGCGGGTCGAGCTCCTACGAGCAGTACTTC; CDR3aa: CASSQDGGSSSYEQYF
len: 15; d_gene: .; j_gene: TRBJ1-6; v_gene: TRBV5-4; abundance: .; CDR3nt: TGTGCCAGCAGCAGCAGTACAGCTTATAATTCACCCCTCCACTTT; CDR3aa: CASSSSTAYNSPLHF
len: 13; d_gene: .; j_gene: TRBJ2-2; v_gene: TRBV29-1; abundance: .; CDR3nt: TGCAGCGTTGAAGGTCAGAACACCGGGGAGCTGTTTTTT; CDR3aa: CSVEGQNTGELFF
len: 17; d_gene: TRBD2; j_gene: TRBJ2-1; v_gene: TRBV7-2; abundance: .; CDR3nt: TGTGCCAGCAGCTCCGGACTAGCCGGTCGGAAAATAGGTGAGCAGTTCTTC; CDR3aa: CASSSGLAGRKIGEQFF
len: 14; d_gene: TRBD2; j_gene: TRBJ2-3; v_gene: TRBV7-3; abundance: .; CDR3nt: TGTGCCAGCAGCCCTAGCGGAAGCACAGATACGCAGTATTTT; CDR3aa: CASSPSGSTDTQYF
len: 12; d_gene: .; j_gene: TRBJ1-4; v_gene: TRBV19; abundance: .; CDR3nt: TGTGCCACTGGAGGGTCTAATGAAAAACTGTTTTTT; CDR3aa: CATGGSNEKLFF
len: 14; d_gene: .; j_gene: TRBJ2-4; v_gene: TRBV7-3; abundance: .; CDR3nt: TGTGCCAGCAGCTTGACAGGAGCCAAAAACATTCAGTACTTC; CDR3aa: CASSLTGAKNIQYF
len: 14; d_gene: TRBD1; j_gene: TRBJ1-2; v_gene: TRBV6-1; abundance: few; CDR3nt: TGTGCCAGCAGTGAAAGGGGGCCTAACTATGGCTACACCTTC; CDR3aa: CASSERGPNYGYTF
len: 14; d_gene: .; j_gene: TRBJ1-3; v_gene: TRBV19; abundance: .; CDR3nt: TGTGCCAGTATGACGGCCAGCTCTGGAAACACCATATATTTT; CDR3aa: CASMTASSGNTIYF
len: 17; d_gene: .; j_gene: TRBJ1-2; v_gene: TRBV24-1; abundance: .; CDR3nt: TGTGCCACCAGTGACCCGCAGGGGTTCATGGCTAACTATGGCTACACCTTC; CDR3aa: CATSDPQGFMANYGYTF
len: 18; d_gene: .; j_gene: TRBJ2-6; v_gene: TRBV5-1; abundance: .; CDR3nt: TGCGCCAGCAGCTTCGGGACAACGTATAGCTCTGGGGCCAACGTCCTGACTTTC; CDR3aa: CASSFGTTYSSGANVLTF
len: 16; d_gene: TRBD2; j_gene: TRBJ2-3; v_gene: TRBV7-9; abundance: .; CDR3nt: TGTGCCAGCAGCTTAAAGGGCGGGAGAACGGATGATACGCAGTATTTT; CDR3aa: CASSLKGGRTDDTQYF
len: 12; d_gene: .; j_gene: TRBJ2-2; v_gene: TRBV11-3; abundance: .; CDR3nt: TGTGCCAGTGGACGGAACACCGGGGAGCTGTTTTTT; CDR3aa: CASGRNTGELFF
len: 13; d_gene: .; j_gene: TRBJ2-7; v_gene: TRBV19; abundance: .; CDR3nt: TGTGCCAGTAGTATCGGACAGAACTACGAGCAGTACTTC; CDR3aa: CASSIGQNYEQYF
len: 13; d_gene: .; j_gene: TRBJ2-7; v_gene: TRBV7-9; abundance: .; CDR3nt: TGTGCCAGCAGACCAAGGGGAGACGGTGAGCAGTACTTC; CDR3aa: CASRPRGDGEQYF
len: 14; d_gene: TRBD1; j_gene: TRBJ1-4; v_gene: TRBV3-1/TRBV3-2; abundance: .; CDR3nt: TGTGCCAGCAGCTACAGGGGGACTAATGAAAAACTGTTTTTT; CDR3aa: CASSYRGTNEKLFF
len: 20; d_gene: .; j_gene: TRBJ2-7; v_gene: TRBV6-4; abundance: .; CDR3nt: TGTGCCAGCAGTGACTCCACCGTCCCTTTGGAGAGCGGATGGGACTACGAGCAGTACTTC; CDR3aa: CASSDSTVPLESGWDYEQYF
len: 15; d_gene: TRBD2; j_gene: TRBJ2-7; v_gene: TRBV6-2/TRBV6-3; abundance: few; CDR3nt: TGTGCCAGCAGTCTGACTAGCGGGAGGTTCTACGAGCAGTACTTC; CDR3aa: CASSLTSGRFYEQYF
len: 18; d_gene: TRBD1; j_gene: TRBJ1-5; v_gene: TRBV15; abundance: .; CDR3nt: TGTGCCACCAGCAGTTACCAGGAAAAAGACAGGGACAATCAGCCCCAGCATTTT; CDR3aa: CATSSYQEKDRDNQPQHF
len: 13; d_gene: .; j_gene: TRBJ2-1; v_gene: TRBV7-3; abundance: .; CDR3nt: TGTGCCAGCAGCTTAATGAGGGCCGGTGAGCAGTTCTTC; CDR3aa: CASSLMRAGEQFF
len: 14; d_gene: TRBD1; j_gene: TRBJ1-1; v_gene: TRBV3-1/TRBV3-2; abundance: .; CDR3nt: TGTGCCAGCAGCCAACGGACAGGGAACACTGAAGCTTTCTTT; CDR3aa: CASSQRTGNTEAFF
len: 15; d_gene: TRBD1; j_gene: TRBJ2-7; v_gene: TRBV4-3; abundance: .; CDR3nt: TGCGCCAGCAGCCAGAGGACAGGGGGACACTACGAGCAGTACTTC; CDR3aa: CASSQRTGGHYEQYF
len: 13; d_gene: .; j_gene: TRBJ1-1; v_gene: TRBV27; abundance: .; CDR3nt: TGTGCCAGCAGCCTAGACTGGAGCACTGAAGCTTTCTTT; CDR3aa: CASSLDWSTEAFF
len: 16; d_gene: .; j_gene: TRBJ2-2; v_gene: TRBV21-1; abundance: once; CDR3nt: TGTGCCAGCAGCACCTCGGGACAGACGAACACCGGGGAGCTGTTTTTT; CDR3aa: CASSTSGQTNTGELFF
len: 14; d_gene: .; j_gene: TRBJ1-4; v_gene: TRBV9; abundance: .; CDR3nt: TGTGCCAGCAGCGCCGGGGGGGACGATGAAAAACTGTTTTTT; CDR3aa: CASSAGGDDEKLFF
len: 16; d_gene: .; j_gene: TRBJ1-1; v_gene: TRBV5-6; abundance: .; CDR3nt: TGTGCCAGCAGCTTGGTTCAGGGAGCAACGAACACTGAAGCTTTCTTT; CDR3aa: CASSLVQGATNTEAFF
len: 13; d_gene: TRBD1; j_gene: TRBJ1-2; v_gene: TRBV12-3/TRBV12-4; abundance: few; CDR3nt: TGTGCCAGCAGTTTCGGGACAGGGAGGGGCTACACCTTC; CDR3aa: CASSFGTGRGYTF
len: 14; d_gene: .; j_gene: TRBJ1-2; v_gene: TRBV30; abundance: .; CDR3nt: TGTGCCTGGAGAGACTGGGGGCTTTCCTATGGCTACACCTTC; CDR3aa: CAWRDWGLSYGYTF
len: 12; d_gene: .; j_gene: TRBJ2-7; v_gene: TRBV6-2/TRBV6-3; abundance: .; CDR3nt: TGTGCCAGCAGTTCCAGGGTAGTCGAGCAGTACTTC; CDR3aa: CASSSRVVEQYF
len: 12; d_gene: TRBD1; j_gene: TRBJ1-1; v_gene: TRBV19; abundance: .; CDR3nt: TGTGCCAGTAGTCCCGAACAGGGGGAAGCTTTCTTT; CDR3aa: CASSPEQGEAFF
len: 13; d_gene: .; j_gene: TRBJ1-2; v_gene: TRBV12-3/TRBV12-4; abundance: .; CDR3nt: TGTGCCAGCAGTTTAACGGGAGTGGGTGGCTACACCTTC; CDR3aa: CASSLTGVGGYTF
len: 16; d_gene: .; j_gene: TRBJ1-5; v_gene: TRBV13; abundance: .; CDR3nt: TGTGCCAGCAGCTTAGGCCAGGGGCGGAGCAATCAGCCCCAGCATTTT; CDR3aa: CASSLGQGRSNQPQHF
len: 14; d_gene: TRBD2; j_gene: TRBJ2-2; v_gene: TRBV11-3; abundance: .; CDR3nt: TGTGCCAGCAGCCTAGCGGGAGGTGCCGGGGAGCTGTTTTTT; CDR3aa: CASSLAGGAGELFF
len: 12; d_gene: .; j_gene: TRBJ1-1; v_gene: TRBV28; abundance: once; CDR3nt: TGTGCCAGCAGCCTCCTGAACACTGAAGCTTTCTTT; CDR3aa: CASSLLNTEAFF
len: 14; d_gene: TRBD1; j_gene: TRBJ2-3; v_gene: TRBV7-9; abundance: .; CDR3nt: TGTGCCAGCAGCCCGGGACAGGTCACAGATACGCAGTATTTT; CDR3aa: CASSPGQVTDTQYF
len: 16; d_gene: .; j_gene: TRBJ1-4; v_gene: TRBV5-8; abundance: .; CDR3nt: TGTGCCAGCAGCTTTGGAGGGAAGGCAACTAATGAAAAACTGTTTTTT; CDR3aa: CASSFGGKATNEKLFF
len: 12; d_gene: .; j_gene: TRBJ1-4; v_gene: TRBV5-1; abundance: .; CDR3nt: TGCGCCAGCAGCCCGCAAGGGGAAAAACTGTTTTTT; CDR3aa: CASSPQGEKLFF
len: 14; d_gene: .; j_gene: TRBJ2-5; v_gene: TRBV3-1/TRBV3-2; abundance: .; CDR3nt: TGTGCCAGCAGCCAGTTCGGAGTACGCGAGACCCAGTACTTC; CDR3aa: CASSQFGVRETQYF
len: 13; d_gene: .; j_gene: TRBJ2-5; v_gene: TRBV25-1; abundance: .; CDR3nt: TGTGCCAGCAGTGATCTGGGTAGTGAGACCCAGTACTTC; CDR3aa: CASSDLGSETQYF
len: 18; d_gene: TRBD2; j_gene: TRBJ2-2; v_gene: TRBV5-4; abundance: .; CDR3nt: TGTGCCAGCAGCCCCGGGGGAGCGGGGAACGTAAACACCGGGGAGCTGTTTTTT; CDR3aa: CASSPGGAGNVNTGELFF
len: 15; d_gene: .; j_gene: TRBJ1-6; v_gene: TRBV3-1/TRBV3-2; abundance: .; CDR3nt: TGTGCCAGCAGCCAGGGGCGGGCAGCTTCATCACCCCTCCACTTT; CDR3aa: CASSQGRAASSPLHF